This T cell receptor beta chain was obtained from a study of somatic mutations in cytotoxic T cells in rheumatoid arthritis. Positively selected by magnetic beads, CD4+ and CD8+ cells were purity-checked by flow cytometry. With respect to this clone: Its antigen is not known.

Profiled with immunoSEQ multiplex PCR; TCRdb holds only in-frame clones, not every one. The sample includes under 15,000 clones, 65% to 85% of them seen just once. Whole-study results and caveats: CD8+ T-cell clonality did not differ significantly between rheumatoid arthritis patients and age-matched healthy controls. CD8+ clonality rose with age in rheumatoid arthritis patients, unlike in healthy controls. Antigens targeted by the expanded CD8+ clones were unknown.

This CDR3 has 14 amino acids. Deletions cut 4 bases from V and 5 bases from J, with 11 bases between. Germline values: CDR1 SEHNR, CDR2 FQNEAQ (reference sequence). Sequencing was done on a sample of CD8+ T cells sorted from blood. The chain is built from TRBV7-9 and TRBJ1-4; D ambiguous. The clonotype originates from an adult with rheumatoid arthritis. In DNA form, the CDR3 reads TGTGCCAGCAGCTCCGTTGGCCTCAATGAAAAACTGTTTTTT. Protein: CASSSVGLNEKLFF.